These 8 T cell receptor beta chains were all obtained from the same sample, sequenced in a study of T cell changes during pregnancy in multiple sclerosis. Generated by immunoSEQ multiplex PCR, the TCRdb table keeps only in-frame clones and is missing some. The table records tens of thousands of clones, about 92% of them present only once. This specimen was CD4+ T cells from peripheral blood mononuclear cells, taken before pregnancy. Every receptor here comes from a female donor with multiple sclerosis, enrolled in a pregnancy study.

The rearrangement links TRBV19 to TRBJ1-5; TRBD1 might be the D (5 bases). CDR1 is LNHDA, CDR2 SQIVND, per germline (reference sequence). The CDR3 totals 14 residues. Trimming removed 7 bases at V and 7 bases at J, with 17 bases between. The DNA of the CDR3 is TGTGCCAGTACGGGTCGGGGGGGAAAGCAGCCCCAGCATTTT. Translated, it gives CASTGRGGKQPQHF.

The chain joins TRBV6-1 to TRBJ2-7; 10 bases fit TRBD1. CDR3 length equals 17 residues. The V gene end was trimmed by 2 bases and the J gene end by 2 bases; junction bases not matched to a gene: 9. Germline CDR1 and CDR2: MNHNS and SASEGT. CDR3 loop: CASSEITGTGDPYEQYF. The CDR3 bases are TGTGCCAGCAGTGAAATAACCGGGACAGGGGACCCCTACGAGCAGTACTTC.

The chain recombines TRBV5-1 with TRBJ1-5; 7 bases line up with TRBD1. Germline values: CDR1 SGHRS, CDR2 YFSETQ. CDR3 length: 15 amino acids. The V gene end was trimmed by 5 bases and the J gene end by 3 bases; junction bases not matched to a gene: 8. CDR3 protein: CASRPGTVTNQPQHF. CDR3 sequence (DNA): TGCGCCAGCAGACCCGGGACAGTTACCAATCAGCCCCAGCATTTT.

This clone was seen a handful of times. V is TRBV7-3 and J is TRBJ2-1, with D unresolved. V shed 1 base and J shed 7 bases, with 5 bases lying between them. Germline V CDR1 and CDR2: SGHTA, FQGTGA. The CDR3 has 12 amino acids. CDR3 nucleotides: TGTGCCAGCAGCTTAAGTCAAAATGAGCAGTTCTTC. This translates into CASSLSQNEQFF.

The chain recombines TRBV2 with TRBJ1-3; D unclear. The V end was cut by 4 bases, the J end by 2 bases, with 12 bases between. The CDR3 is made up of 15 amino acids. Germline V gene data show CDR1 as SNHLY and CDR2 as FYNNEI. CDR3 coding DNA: TGTGCCAGCAGTGGGGCAGACCAAACTGGAAACACCATATATTTT. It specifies CASSGADQTGNTIYF.

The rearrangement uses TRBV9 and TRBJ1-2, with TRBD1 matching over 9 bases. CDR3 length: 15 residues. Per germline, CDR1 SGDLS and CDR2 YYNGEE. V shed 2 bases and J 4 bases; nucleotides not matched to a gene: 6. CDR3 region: CASSVMGQGVYGYTF. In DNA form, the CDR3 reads TGTGCCAGCAGCGTTATGGGACAGGGTGTCTATGGCTACACCTTC.

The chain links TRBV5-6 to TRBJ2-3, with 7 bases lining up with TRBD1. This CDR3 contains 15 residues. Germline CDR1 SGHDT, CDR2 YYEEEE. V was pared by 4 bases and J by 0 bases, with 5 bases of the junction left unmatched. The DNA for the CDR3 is TGTGCCAGCAGCCTAGGGGGCGGGAGCACAGATACGCAGTATTTT. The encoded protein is CASSLGGGSTDTQYF.

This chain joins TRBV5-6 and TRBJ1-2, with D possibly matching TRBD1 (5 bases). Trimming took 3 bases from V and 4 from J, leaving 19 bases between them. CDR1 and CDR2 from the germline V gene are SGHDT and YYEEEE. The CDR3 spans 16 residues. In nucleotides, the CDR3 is TGTGCCAGCAGCTATCCCGCTAGTCAGGGTGCCTATGGCTACACCTTC. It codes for CASSYPASQGAYGYTF.